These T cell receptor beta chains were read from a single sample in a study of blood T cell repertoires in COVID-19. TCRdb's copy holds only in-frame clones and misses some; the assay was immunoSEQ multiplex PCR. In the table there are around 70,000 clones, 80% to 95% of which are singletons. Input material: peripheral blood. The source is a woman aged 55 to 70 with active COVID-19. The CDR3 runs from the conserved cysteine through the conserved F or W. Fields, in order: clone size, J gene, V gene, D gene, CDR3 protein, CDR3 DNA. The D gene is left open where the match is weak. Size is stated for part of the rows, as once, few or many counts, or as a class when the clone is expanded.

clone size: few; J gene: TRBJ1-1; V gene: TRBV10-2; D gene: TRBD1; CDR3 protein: CASSEDRGLNTEAFF; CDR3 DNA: TGCGCCAGCAGTGAGGACAGGGGGCTGAACACTGAAGCTTTCTTT
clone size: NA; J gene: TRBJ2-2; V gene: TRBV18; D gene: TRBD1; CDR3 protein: CASSPARTGPPNTGELFF; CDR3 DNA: TGTGCCAGCTCACCCGCCAGGACAGGGCCCCCGAACACCGGGGAGCTGTTTTTT
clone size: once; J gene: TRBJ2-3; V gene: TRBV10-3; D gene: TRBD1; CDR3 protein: CAISESARGQDTQYF; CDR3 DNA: TGTGCCATCAGTGAGTCGGCAAGGGGGCAAGATACGCAGTATTTT
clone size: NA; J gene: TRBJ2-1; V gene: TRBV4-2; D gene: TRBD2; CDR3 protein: CASRSGLAGGNEQFF; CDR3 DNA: TGTGCCAGCAGGTCGGGACTAGCGGGAGGCAATGAGCAGTTCTTC
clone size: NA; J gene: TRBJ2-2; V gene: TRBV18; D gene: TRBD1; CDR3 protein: CASSRGQGNTGELFF; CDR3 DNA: TGTGCCAGCTCACGCGGACAGGGGAACACCGGGGAGCTGTTTTTT
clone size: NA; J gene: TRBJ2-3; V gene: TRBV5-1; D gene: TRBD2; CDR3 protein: CASSLGTSYDTQYF; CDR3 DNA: TGCGCCAGCAGCTTGGGGACTAGCTATGATACGCAGTATTTT
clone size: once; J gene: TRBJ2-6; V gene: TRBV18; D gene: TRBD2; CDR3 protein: CASSAGTSGSGANVLTF; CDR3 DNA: TGTGCCAGCTCAGCCGGGACTAGCGGCTCTGGGGCCAACGTCCTGACTTTC
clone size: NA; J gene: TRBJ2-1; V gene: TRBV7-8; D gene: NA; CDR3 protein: CASSSKRNSPGSYNEQFF; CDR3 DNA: TGTGCCAGCAGCTCGAAGAGAAATAGCCCCGGCTCCTACAATGAGCAGTTCTTC
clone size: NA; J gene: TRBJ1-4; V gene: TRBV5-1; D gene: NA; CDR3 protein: CASSWGATNEKLFF; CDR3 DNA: TGCGCCAGCAGCTGGGGGGCAACTAATGAAAAACTGTTTTTT
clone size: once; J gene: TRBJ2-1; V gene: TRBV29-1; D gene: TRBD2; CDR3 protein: CSVPGGFTYNEQFF; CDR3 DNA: TGCAGCGTACCGGGGGGTTTCACCTACAATGAGCAGTTCTTC
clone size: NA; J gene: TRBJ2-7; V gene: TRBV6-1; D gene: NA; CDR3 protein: CASSEVETASYEQYF; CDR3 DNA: TGTGCCAGCAGTGAAGTGGAGACAGCCTCCTACGAGCAGTACTTC
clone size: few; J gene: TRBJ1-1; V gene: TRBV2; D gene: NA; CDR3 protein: CASSYYRETEAFF; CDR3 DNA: TGTGCCAGCAGTTACTACAGGGAGACTGAAGCTTTCTTT
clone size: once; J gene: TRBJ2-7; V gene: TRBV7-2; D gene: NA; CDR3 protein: CASAWDTNYEQYF; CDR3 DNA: TGTGCCAGTGCGTGGGACACCAACTACGAGCAGTACTTC
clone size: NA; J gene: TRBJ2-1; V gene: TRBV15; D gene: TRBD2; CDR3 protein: CATSAGANYNEQFF; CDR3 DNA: TGTGCCACCTCAGCGGGGGCAAACTACAATGAGCAGTTCTTC
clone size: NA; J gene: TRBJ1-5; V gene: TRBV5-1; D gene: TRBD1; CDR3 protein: CASSLGDSWTQPQHF; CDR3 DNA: TGCGCCAGCAGCTTGGGGGACAGTTGGACTCAGCCCCAGCATTTT
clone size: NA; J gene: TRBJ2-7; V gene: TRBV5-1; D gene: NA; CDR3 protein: CASSRQGGYEQYF; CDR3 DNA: TGCGCCAGCAGTCGGCAGGGTGGGTACGAGCAGTACTTC
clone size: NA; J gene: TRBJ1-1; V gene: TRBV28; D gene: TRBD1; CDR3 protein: CASSLQTGVGEAFF; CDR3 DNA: TGTGCCAGCAGTTTACAGACAGGGGTGGGTGAAGCTTTCTTT
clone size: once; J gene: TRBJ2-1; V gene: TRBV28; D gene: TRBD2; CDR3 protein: CASSPVGGAYNEQFF; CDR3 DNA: TGTGCCAGCAGCCCTGTTGGGGGGGCCTACAATGAGCAGTTCTTC
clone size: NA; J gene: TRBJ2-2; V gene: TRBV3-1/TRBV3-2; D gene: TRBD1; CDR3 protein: CASSQDFTGGVHTGELFF; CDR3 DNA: TGTGCCAGCAGCCAAGATTTTACAGGGGGCGTGCACACCGGGGAGCTGTTTTTT
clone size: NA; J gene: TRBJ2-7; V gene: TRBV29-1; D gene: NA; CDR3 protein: CSAGQGGSEQYF; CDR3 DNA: TGCAGCGCAGGACAGGGAGGGAGCGAGCAGTACTTC
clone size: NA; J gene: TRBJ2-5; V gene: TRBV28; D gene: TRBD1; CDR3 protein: CASSLPNRGWETQYF; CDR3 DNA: TGTGCCAGCAGTTTACCGAACAGGGGTTGGGAGACCCAGTACTTC
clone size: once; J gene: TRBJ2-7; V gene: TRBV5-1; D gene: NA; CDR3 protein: CASSSRVEAYEQYF; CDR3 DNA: TGCGCCAGCAGCTCCAGGGTGGAAGCCTACGAGCAGTACTTC
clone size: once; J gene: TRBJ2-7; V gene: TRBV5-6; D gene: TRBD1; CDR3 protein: CASSFWTGSRAARGQYF; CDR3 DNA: TGTGCCAGCAGCTTTTGGACAGGAAGTAGGGCCGCGCGAGGGCAGTACTTC
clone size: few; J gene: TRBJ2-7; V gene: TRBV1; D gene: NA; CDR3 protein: CTSSPTRASGINEQYF; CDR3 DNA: TGCACCAGCAGTCCTACTCGGGCTAGCGGGATCAACGAGCAGTACTTC
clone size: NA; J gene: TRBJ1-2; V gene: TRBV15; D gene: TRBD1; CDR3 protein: CATSPRTGTGYGYTF; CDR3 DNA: TGTGCCACCAGCCCCCGAACCGGGACAGGCTATGGCTACACCTTC
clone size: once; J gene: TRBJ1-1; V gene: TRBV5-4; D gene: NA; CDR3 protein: CASSPRPRDTEAFF; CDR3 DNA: TGTGCCAGCAGCCCCAGACCACGGGACACTGAAGCTTTCTTT
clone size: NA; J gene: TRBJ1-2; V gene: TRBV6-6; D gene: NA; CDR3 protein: CASSYRQGRHGYTF; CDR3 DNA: TGTGCCAGCAGTTACCGCCAGGGTCGTCATGGCTACACCTTC
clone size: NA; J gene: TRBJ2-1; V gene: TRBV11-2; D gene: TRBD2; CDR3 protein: CASSTRGGYNEQFF; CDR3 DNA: TGTGCCAGCAGCACGCGGGGGGGGTACAATGAGCAGTTCTTC
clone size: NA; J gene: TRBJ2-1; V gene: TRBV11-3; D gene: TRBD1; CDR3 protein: CASSRTGEYNEQFF; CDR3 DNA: TGTGCCAGCAGCCGGACAGGGGAATACAATGAGCAGTTCTTC
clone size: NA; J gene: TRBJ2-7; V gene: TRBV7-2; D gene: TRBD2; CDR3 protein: CASSISGAGEQYF; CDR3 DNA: TGTGCCAGCAGCATCAGCGGGGCGGGCGAGCAGTACTTC
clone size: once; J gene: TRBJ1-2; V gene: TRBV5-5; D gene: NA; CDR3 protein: CASSLASGANYGYTF; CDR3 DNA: TGTGCCAGCAGCTTAGCCTCAGGGGCCAACTATGGCTACACCTTC
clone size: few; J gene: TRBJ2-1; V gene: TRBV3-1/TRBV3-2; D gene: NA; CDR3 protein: CASSPLGAYNEQFF; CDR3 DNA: TGTGCCAGCAGCCCTTTAGGGGCCTACAATGAGCAGTTCTTC
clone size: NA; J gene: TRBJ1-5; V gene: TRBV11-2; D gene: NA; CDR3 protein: CASSLGGPQPQHF; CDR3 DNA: TGTGCCAGCAGCTTGGGTGGGCCCCAGCCCCAGCATTTT
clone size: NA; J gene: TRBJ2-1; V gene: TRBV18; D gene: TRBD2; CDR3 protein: CASSPSTGGSYNEQFF; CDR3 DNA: TGTGCCAGCTCACCTTCGACGGGAGGTTCCTACAATGAGCAGTTCTTC
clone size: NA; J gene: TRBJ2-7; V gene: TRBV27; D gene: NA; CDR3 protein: CASSPSMATESSYEQYF; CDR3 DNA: TGTGCCAGCTCTCCCTCGATGGCAACAGAGAGCTCCTACGAGCAGTACTTC
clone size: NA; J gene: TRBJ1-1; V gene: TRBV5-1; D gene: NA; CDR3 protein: CASSLKGDTEAFF; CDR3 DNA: TGCGCCAGCAGCTTGAAGGGGGACACTGAAGCTTTCTTT
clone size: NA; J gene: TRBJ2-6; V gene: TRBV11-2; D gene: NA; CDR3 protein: CASTTIKGEFLLVLTF; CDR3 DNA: TGTGCCAGCACCACAATTAAGGGGGAGTTCCTTTTAGTCCTGACTTTC
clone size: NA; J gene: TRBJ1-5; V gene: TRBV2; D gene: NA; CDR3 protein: CASSVESLNNQPQHF; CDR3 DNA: TGTGCCAGCAGTGTAGAGAGCTTAAACAATCAGCCCCAGCATTTT
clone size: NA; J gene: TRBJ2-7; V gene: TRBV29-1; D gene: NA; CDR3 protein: CSVAFRRGRNEQYF; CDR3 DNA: TGCAGCGTTGCCTTTAGGAGGGGGCGAAACGAGCAGTACTTC
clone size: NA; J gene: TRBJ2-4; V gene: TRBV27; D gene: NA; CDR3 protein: CASSLGGNTLAKNIQYF; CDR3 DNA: TGTGCCAGCAGTTTAGGCGGGAACACTCTAGCCAAAAACATTCAGTACTTC
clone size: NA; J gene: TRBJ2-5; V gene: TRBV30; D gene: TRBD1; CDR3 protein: CACQGQGGQWETQYF; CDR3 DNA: TGTGCCTGCCAAGGACAGGGTGGGCAGTGGGAGACCCAGTACTTC
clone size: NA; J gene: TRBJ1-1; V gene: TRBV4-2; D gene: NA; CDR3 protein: CASSQDATARSTEAFF; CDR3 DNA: TGTGCCAGCAGCCAAGATGCTACGGCGAGGAGCACTGAAGCTTTCTTT
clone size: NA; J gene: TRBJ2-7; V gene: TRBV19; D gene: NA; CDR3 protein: CASSILRAGGTYEQYF; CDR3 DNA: TGTGCCAGTAGTATTCTTCGGGCAGGGGGGACCTACGAGCAGTACTTC
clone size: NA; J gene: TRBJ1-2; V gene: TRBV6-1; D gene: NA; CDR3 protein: CASSEAPGALDGYTF; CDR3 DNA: TGTGCCAGCAGTGAAGCCCCAGGGGCGCTTGATGGCTACACCTTC
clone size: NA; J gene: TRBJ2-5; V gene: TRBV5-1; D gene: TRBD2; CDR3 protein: CASSLYSGSRETQYF; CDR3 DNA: TGCGCCAGCAGCTTATATAGCGGGAGTAGGGAGACCCAGTACTTC
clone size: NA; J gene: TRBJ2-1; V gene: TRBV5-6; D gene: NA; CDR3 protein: CASSSGPTSGVEQFF; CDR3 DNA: TGTGCCAGCAGCTCCGGGCCAACCTCAGGGGTTGAGCAGTTCTTC
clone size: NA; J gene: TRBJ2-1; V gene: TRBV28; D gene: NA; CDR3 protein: CASGAGQGAREQFF; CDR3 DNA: TGTGCCAGCGGGGCCGGGCAGGGTGCCCGTGAGCAGTTCTTC
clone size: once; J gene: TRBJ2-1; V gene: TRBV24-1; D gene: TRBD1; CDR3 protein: CATSDRSRGGPSSYNEQFF; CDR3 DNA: TGTGCCACCAGTGATCGATCCAGAGGGGGCCCGAGCTCCTACAATGAGCAGTTCTTC
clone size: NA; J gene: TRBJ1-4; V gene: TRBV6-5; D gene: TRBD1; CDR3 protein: CASRSRGQGEKLFF; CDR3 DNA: TGTGCCAGCAGGAGCAGGGGGCAGGGTGAAAAACTGTTTTTT
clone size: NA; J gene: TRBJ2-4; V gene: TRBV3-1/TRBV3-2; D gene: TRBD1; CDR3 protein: CASSQGFSRTGGGKNIQYF; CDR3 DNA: TGTGCCAGCAGCCAAGGATTCAGTAGGACAGGGGGCGGCAAAAACATTCAGTACTTC
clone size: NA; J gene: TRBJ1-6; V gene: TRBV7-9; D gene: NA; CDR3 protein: CASSSTEGRSPLHF; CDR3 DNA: TGTGCCAGCAGCTCGACCGAGGGGAGGTCACCCCTCCACTTT
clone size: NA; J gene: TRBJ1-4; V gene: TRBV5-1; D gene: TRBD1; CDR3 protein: CASSIGTGFEKLFF; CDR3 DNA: TGCGCCAGCAGCATAGGGACAGGTTTTGAAAAACTGTTTTTT
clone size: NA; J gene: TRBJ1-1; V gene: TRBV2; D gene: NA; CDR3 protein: CASSRVKGYTEAFF; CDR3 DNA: TGTGCCAGCAGTAGGGTGAAGGGGTACACTGAAGCTTTCTTT
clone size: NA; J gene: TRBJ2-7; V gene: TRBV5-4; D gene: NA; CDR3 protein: CASSFGDYEQYF; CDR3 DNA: TGTGCCAGCAGCTTCGGTGACTACGAGCAGTACTTC
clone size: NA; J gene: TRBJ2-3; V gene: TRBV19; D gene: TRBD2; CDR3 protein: CASSGREATTNTQYF; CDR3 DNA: TGTGCCAGTAGTGGCCGGGAGGCGACCACGAATACGCAGTATTTT